This TCR beta chain stems from a study of blood T cell repertoires in COVID-19. A few counts support this clone. The CDR3 runs 17 residues. Germline CDR1 reads MDHEN; CDR2 reads SYDVKM. The germline V and J ends were trimmed by 6 bases and 0 bases, with 21 bases remaining between them. Generated by immunoSEQ multiplex PCR, the TCRdb table keeps only in-frame clones and is missing some. The repertoire holds roughly 110,000 clones, with 76% as singletons. V is TRBV28 and J is TRBJ2-7, with D possibly matching TRBD2 (6 bases). The source of this sequence is a man of 80 years or more with COVID-19, enrolled during active disease. The sequenced sample was peripheral blood. The CDR3 DNA sequence: TGTGCCAGCAGAAAATTCGGCTCTAGCGCCAGCTCCTACGAGCAGTACTTC. This sequence encodes CASRKFGSSASSYEQYF.